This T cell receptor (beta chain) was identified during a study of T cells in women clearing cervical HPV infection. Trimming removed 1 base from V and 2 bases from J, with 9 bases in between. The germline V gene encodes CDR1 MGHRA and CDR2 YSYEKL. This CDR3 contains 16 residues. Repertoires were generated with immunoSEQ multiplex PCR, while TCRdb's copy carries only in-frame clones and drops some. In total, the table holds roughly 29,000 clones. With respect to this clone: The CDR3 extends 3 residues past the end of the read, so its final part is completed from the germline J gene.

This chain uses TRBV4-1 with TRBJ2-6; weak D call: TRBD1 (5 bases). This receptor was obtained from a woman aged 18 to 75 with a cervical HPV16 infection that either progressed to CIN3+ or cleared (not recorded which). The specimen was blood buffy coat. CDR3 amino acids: CASSQAGPPGANVLTF. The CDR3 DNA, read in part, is TGCGCCAGCAGCCAAGCAGGGCCTCCTGGGGCCAACGTC.